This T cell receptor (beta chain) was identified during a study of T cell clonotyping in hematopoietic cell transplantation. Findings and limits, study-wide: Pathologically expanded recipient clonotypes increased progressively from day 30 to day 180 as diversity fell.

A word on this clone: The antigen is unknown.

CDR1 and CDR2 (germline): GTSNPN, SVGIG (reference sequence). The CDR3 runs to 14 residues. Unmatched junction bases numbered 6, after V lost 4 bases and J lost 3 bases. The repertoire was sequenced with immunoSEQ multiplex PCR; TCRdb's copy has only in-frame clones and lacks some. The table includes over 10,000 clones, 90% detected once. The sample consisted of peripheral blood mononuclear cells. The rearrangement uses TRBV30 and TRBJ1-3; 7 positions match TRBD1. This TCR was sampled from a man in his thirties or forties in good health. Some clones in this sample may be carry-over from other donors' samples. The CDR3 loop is CAWTWGTVGNTIYF. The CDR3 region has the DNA TGTGCCTGGACCTGGGGGACAGTTGGAAACACCATATATTTT.